This T cell receptor beta chain was documented in a study of T cell responses to AZD1222 COVID-19 vaccine. Study as a whole: Whether given at about 4 or about 12 weeks, second doses were pooled.

V shed 4 bases, J shed 7 bases, and the junction held 9 bases outside the gene matches. CDR1 and CDR2 from the germline V gene are SGHTA and FQGNSA. The CDR3 length is 15 residues. Study conclusions and caveats: Of spike-specific TCRs, nearly half reportedly target regions left unmutated in variants.

Comment on this clone: Its antigen is as yet unknown.

Assay: immunoSEQ multiplex PCR; the TCRdb copy retains only in-frame clones and omits some. The sample contains some 100,000 clones, around nine tenths of which appear only once. This clonotype originated in an adult in good health. The chain is built from TRBV7-2 and TRBJ2-1; 8 nucleotides agree with TRBD2. This material consisted of peripheral blood, taken on day 0 of AZD1222 vaccination. Here the CDR3 DNA reads TGTGCCAGCAGCTCCCAGCGGGAGTTTTTGAATGAGCAGTTCTTC. It encodes CASSSQREFLNEQFF.